Below, one T cell receptor beta chain is given with its context. The germline V gene has CDR1 SGHNT and CDR2 YYREEE (reference sequence). V was clipped by 2 bases and J by 2 bases, with 14 bases between them. There are 15 residues in the CDR3. This sample stems from a study of blood T cell repertoires in COVID-19. On the study more broadly: There were acute and convalescent COVID-19 samples, and they came from the United States, Italy and Spain.

Per the original data handling: The authors estimated nucleated cell counts from reference gene primer amplification. The assay was immunoSEQ multiplex PCR, and TCRdb's table has in-frame clones only and misses some. V, J and clone size reflect that table, while D and trimming were determined from the DNA. Of roughly 150,000 clones listed, around four fifths are singletons. Participants, about 18 to 100 years old, spanned some 23 US areas. Symptom resolution, clearance, or two negative PCRs marked the recovered donors of Cohort 3. Sequencing was performed on PBMCs or T cells enriched from blood (not recorded which). The clonotype originates from a woman between 50 and 59 years old who had recovered from COVID-19. V usage is TRBV5-4 and J usage is TRBJ2-7, with TRBD2 as a possible D gene (5 bases). The CDR3 DNA sequence: TGTGCCAGCAGCTTCGACGGAGGACGAACCTACGAGCAGTACTTC. Amino acids: CASSFDGGRTYEQYF.